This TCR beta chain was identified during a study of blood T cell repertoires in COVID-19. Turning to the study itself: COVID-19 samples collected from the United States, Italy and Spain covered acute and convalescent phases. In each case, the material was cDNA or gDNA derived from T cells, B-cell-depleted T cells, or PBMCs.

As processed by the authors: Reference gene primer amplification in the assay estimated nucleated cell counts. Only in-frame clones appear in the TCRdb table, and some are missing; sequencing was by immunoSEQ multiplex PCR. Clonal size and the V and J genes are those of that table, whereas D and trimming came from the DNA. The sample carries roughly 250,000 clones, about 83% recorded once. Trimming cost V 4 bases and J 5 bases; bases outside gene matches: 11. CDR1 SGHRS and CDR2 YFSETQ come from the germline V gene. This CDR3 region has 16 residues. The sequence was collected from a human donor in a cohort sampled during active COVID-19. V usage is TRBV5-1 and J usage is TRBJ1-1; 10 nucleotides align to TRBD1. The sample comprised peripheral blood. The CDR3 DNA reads TGCGCCAGCAGCCCCCGGGACAGGGGATCTTTGACTGAAGCTTTCTTT. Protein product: CASSPRDRGSLTEAFF.